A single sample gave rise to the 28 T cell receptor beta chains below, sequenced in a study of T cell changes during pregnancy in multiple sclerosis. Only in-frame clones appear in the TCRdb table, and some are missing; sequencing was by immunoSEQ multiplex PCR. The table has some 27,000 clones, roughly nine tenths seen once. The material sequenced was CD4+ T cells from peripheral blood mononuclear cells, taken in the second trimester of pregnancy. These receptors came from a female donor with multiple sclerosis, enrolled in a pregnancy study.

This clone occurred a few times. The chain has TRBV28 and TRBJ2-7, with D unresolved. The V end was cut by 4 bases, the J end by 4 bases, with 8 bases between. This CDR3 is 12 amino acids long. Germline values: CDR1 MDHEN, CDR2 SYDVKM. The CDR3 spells CASSSPLYEQYF. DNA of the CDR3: TGTGCCAGCAGTTCCCCCCTATACGAGCAGTACTTC.

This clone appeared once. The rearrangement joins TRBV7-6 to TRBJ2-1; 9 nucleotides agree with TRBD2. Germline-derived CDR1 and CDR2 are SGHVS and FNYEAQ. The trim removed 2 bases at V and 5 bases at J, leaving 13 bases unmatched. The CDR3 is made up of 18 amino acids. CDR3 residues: CASSLSRRGSGGNNEQFF. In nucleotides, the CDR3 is TGTGCCAGCAGCTTAAGCCGACGGGGGAGCGGGGGGAACAATGAGCAGTTCTTC.

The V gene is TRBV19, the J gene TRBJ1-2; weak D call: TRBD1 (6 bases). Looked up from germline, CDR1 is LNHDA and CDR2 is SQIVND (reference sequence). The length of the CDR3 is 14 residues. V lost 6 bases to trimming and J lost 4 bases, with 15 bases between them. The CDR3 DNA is TGTGCCAGTAGGGAAGCCAGGGGTTCCTATGGCTACACCTTC. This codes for CASREARGSYGYTF.

The CDR3: CASSVGSGGELFF. DNA of the CDR3: TGTGCCAGCAGCGTAGGATCCGGCGGGGAGCTGTTTTTT. The chain couples TRBV9 to TRBJ2-2; D remains unclear. Trimming cost V 0 bases and J 7 bases, with 7 bases left between them. Germline values: CDR1 SGDLS, CDR2 YYNGEE. The CDR3 has 13 amino acids.

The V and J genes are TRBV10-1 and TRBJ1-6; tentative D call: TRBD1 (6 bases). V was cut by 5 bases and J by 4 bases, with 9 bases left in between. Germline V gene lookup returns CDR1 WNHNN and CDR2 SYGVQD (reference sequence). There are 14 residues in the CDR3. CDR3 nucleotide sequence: TGCGCCAGCAGTTACGGACAGTATAATTCACCCCTCCACTTT. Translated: CASSYGQYNSPLHF.

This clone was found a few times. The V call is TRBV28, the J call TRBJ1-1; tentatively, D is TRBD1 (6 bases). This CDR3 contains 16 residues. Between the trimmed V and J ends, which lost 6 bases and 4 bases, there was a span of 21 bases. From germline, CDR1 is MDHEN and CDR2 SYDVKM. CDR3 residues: CASRTLSGGRSTEAFF. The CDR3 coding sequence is TGTGCCAGCAGGACCCTCTCGGGGGGGCGCAGCACTGAAGCTTTCTTT. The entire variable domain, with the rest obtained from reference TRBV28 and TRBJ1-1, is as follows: DVKVTQSSRYLVKRTGEKVFLECVQDMDHENMFWYRQDPGLGLRLIYFSYDVKMKEKGDIPEGYSVSREKKERFSLILESASTNQTSMYLCASRTLSGGRSTEAFFGQGTRLTVV.

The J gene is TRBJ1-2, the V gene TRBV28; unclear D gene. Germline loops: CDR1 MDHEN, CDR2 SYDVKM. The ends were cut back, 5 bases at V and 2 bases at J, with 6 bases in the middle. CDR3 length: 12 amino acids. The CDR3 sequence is CASSLLNYGYTF. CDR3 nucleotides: TGTGCCAGCAGTCTACTCAACTATGGCTACACCTTC.

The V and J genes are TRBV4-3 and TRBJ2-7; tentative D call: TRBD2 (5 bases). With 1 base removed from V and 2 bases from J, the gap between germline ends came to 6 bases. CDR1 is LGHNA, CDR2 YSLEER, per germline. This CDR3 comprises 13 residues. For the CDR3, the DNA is TGCGCCAGCAGCCAAGGGACTCCCTACGAGCAGTACTTC. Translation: CASSQGTPYEQYF.

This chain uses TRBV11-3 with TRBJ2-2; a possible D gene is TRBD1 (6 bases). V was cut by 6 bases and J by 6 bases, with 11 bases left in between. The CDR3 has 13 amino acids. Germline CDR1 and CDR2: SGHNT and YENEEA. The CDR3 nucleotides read TGTGCCAGCAGATCTCAGGGGTCCGGGGAGCTGTTTTTT. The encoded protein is CASRSQGSGELFF.

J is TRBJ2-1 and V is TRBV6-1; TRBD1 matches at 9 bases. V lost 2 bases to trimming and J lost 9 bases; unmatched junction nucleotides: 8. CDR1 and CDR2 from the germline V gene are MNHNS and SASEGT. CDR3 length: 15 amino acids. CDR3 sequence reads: CASSEPGQGLGEQFF. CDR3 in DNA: TGTGCCAGCAGTGAACCGGGACAGGGTCTCGGTGAGCAGTTCTTC.

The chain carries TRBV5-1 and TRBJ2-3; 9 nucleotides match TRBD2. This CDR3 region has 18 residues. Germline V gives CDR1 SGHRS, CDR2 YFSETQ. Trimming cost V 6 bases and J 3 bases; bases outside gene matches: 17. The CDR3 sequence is CASKGFGTLAGDTDTQYF. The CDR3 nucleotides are TGCGCCAGCAAGGGCTTCGGAACTTTAGCGGGGGATACAGATACGCAGTATTTT.

CDR3 sequence (DNA): TGTGCCAGCAGCTTCCCCAGGGTTGGTGAAAAACTGTTTTTT. The encoded protein is CASSFPRVGEKLFF. V gene TRBV7-9 combines with J gene TRBJ1-4; weak D call: TRBD1 (5 bases). Trimming cost V 3 bases and J 7 bases, with 12 bases left between them. Germline CDR1 and CDR2: SEHNR and FQNEAQ (reference sequence). The CDR3 covers 14 residues.

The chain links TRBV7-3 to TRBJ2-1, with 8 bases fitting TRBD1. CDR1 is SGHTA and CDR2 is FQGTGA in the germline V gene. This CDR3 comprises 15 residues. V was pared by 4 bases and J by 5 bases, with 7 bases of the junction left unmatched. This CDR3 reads CASSSPGTGHNEQFF. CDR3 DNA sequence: TGTGCCAGCAGCTCCCCCGGGACAGGTCACAATGAGCAGTTCTTC.

The CDR3 nucleotides are TGTGCCAGCAGCTTAAGGCATATGGGACAGTATAATTCACCCCTCCACTTT. Its translation is CASSLRHMGQYNSPLHF. V gene TRBV7-8 combines with J gene TRBJ1-6; 7 bases line up with TRBD1. Per the germline V gene, CDR1 is SGHVS and CDR2 is FQNEAQ. The V and J ends lost 2 bases and 4 bases, in that order; junction bases with no gene match: 8. This CDR3 comprises 17 residues.

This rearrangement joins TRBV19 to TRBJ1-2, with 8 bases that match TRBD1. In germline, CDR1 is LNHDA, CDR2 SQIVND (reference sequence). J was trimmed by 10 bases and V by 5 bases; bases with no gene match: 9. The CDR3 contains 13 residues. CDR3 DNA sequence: TGTGCCAGTAGTCCCACGGACAGGGAAGCCTACACCTTC. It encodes CASSPTDREAYTF.

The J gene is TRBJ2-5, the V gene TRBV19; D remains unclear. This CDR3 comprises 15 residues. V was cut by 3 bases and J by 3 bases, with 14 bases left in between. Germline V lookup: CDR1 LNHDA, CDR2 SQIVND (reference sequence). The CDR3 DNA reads TGTGCCAGTAGTATGAGAGGCTGGTACGAAGAGACCCAGTACTTC. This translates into CASSMRGWYEETQYF. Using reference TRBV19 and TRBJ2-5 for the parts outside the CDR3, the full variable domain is DGGITQSPKYLFRKEGQNVTLSCEQNLNHDAMYWYRQDPGQGLRLIYYSQIVNDFQKGDIAEGYSVSREKKESFPLTVTSAQKNPTAFYLCASSMRGWYEETQYFGPGTRLLVL.

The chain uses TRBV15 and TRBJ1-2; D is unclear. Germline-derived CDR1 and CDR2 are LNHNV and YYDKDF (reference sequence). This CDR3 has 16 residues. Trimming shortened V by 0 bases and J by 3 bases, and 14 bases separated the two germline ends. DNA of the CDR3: TGTGCCACCAGCAGAGATTTGGCATACCTGGACTATGGCTACACCTTC. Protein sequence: CATSRDLAYLDYGYTF.

CDR3 DNA: TGTGCCAGCAGTCAAACCGACAGGGAAGACTACGAGCAGTACTTC. This gives the protein CASSQTDREDYEQYF. The chain uses TRBV28 and TRBJ2-7; 7 nucleotides line up with TRBD1. V shed 5 bases, J shed 3 bases, and the junction held 10 bases outside the gene matches. This CDR3 has 15 residues. CDR1 and CDR2 from the germline V gene are MDHEN and SYDVKM.

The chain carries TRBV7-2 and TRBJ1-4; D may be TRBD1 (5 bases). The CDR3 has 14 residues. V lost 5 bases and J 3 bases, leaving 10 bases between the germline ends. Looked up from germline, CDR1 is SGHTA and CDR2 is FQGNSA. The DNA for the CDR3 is TGTGCCAGCAGCCCGGGACTGGCTAATGAAAAACTGTTTTTT. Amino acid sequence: CASSPGLANEKLFF.

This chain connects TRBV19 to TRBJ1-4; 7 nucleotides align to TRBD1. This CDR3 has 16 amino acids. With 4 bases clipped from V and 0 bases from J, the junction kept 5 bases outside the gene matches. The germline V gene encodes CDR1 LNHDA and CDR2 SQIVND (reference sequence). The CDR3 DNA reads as TGTGCCAGTAGTAGGGACAGCCGTGCAACTAATGAAAAACTGTTTTTT. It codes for CASSRDSRATNEKLFF.

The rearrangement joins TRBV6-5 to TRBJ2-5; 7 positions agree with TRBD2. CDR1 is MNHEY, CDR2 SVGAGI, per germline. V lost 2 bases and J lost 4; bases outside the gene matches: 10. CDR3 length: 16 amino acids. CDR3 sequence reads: CASSYGGTSGGETQYF. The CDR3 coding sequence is TGTGCCAGCAGTTACGGGGGGACCTCGGGGGGAGAGACCCAGTACTTC.

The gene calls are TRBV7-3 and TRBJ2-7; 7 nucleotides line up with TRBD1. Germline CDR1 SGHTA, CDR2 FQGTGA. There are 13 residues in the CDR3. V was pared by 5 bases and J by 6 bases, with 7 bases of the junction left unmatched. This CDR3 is CASSVIRDSEQYF. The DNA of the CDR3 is TGTGCCAGCAGCGTCATCAGGGACAGCGAGCAGTACTTC.

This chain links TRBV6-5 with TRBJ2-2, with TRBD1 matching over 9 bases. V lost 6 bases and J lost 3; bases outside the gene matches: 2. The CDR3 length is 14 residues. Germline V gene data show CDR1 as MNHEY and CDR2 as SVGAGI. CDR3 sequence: CASSWTGDTGELFF. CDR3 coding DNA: TGTGCCAGCAGCTGGACAGGGGACACCGGGGAGCTGTTTTTT.

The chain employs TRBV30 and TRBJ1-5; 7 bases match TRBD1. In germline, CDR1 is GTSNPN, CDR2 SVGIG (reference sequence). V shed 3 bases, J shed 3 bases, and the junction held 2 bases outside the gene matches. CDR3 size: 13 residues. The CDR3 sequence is CAWSGQDNQPQHF. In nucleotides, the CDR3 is TGTGCCTGGAGCGGACAGGACAATCAGCCCCAGCATTTT. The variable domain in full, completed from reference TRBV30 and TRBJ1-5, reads SQTIHQWPATLVQPVGSPLSLECTVEGTSNPNLYWYRQAAGRGLQLLFYSVGIGQISSEVPQNLSASRPQDRQFILSSKKLLLSDSGFYLCAWSGQDNQPQHFGDGTRLSIL.

CDR3 region: CASSLGPNYEQYF. The CDR3 nucleotides read TGTGCCAGCAGCTTAGGGCCAAATTACGAGCAGTACTTC. The chain carries TRBV11-2 and TRBJ2-7, with D hard to call. Trimming pared 1 base from V and 4 bases from J, leaving 8 bases between. CDR1 and CDR2 from the germline V gene are SGHAT and FQNNGV. The CDR3 has 13 residues.

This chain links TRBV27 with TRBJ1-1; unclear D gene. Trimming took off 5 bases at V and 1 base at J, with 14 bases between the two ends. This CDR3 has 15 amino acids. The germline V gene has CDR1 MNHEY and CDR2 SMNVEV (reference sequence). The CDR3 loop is CASSPTPRENTEAFF. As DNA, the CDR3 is TGTGCCAGCAGTCCGACGCCACGGGAGAACACTGAAGCTTTCTTT.

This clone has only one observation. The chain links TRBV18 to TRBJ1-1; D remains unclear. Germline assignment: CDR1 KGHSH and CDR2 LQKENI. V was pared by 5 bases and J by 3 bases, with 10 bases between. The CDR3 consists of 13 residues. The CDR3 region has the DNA TGTGCCAGCTCAACAGACGGATACACTGAAGCTTTCTTT. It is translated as CASSTDGYTEAFF.

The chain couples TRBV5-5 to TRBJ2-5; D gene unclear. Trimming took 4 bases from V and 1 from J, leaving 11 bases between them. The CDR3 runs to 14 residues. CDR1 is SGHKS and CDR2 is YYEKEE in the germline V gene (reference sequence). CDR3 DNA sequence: TGTGCCAGCAGCCCGGTACAGCCCCAAGAGACCCAGTACTTC. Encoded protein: CASSPVQPQETQYF.